This T cell receptor beta chain was identified during a study of tumor-infiltrating lymphocytes in primary liver carcinoma. Study information: Yields of productive TCRbeta reads ranged from roughly 3.5 to 7.5 million per sample and were similar across tissue types. Regarding the study as a whole: Relative to blood, tumors carried a significantly larger fraction of the repertoire in their top 250 clones (p = 0.039). Between tumor regions, pairs overlapped more than tumor-adjacent and tumor-blood pairs did.

From around 500 ng of total RNA, TCR beta-specific cDNA was reverse-transcribed using a constant-region primer. Each TCR beta library was derived from three nested multiplex PCR rounds that employed slightly modified ARM-PCR. TRBV1-TRBV30 forward primers and a C-beta reverse primer were used in the first two PCR rounds, which each ran for 9 to 10 cycles. TCRdb redid the calling of the multiplex PCR reads with MiXCR, one entry per CDR3 protein. The repertoire has about 320,000 distinct CDR3 sequences, about 62% of them found once; the top ten carry roughly 9%. Germline DNA was also extracted, and blood RNA was taken from unsorted whole blood. Before the surgical procedure, four milliliters of peripheral blood were collected. For this clonotype: The antigen is unknown. The junction and the germline gene differ at one end; a read error may be behind it.

The CDR3 totals 15 residues. The germline CDR1 and CDR2 sequences are SGHRS and YFSETQ. The sequencing input was peripheral blood. This clonotype originated in a man between 35 and 55 years old with primary liver carcinoma and hepatitis B virus infection. The V and J genes are TRBV5-1 and TRBJ2-5, with unresolved D. CDR3 sequence reads: CVSRSVERYQETQYF. CDR3 sequence (DNA): TGCGTCAGCCGTTCTGTGGAGCGCTACCAAGAGACCCAGTACTTC.